Included here is one TCR beta chain sequence, with context. This record belongs to a study of T cell responses to AZD1222 COVID-19 vaccine. Second-dose intervals near 4 or 12 weeks were combined. Data came from immunoSEQ multiplex PCR; TCRdb stores just in-frame clones and leaves some out. The sample includes about 140,000 clones, about 90% of them seen just once. Sequenced material: peripheral blood, taken 28 days after the second AZD1222 dose. This TCR was recovered from an adult who received the AZD1222 COVID-19 vaccine.

The CDR3 nucleotides read TGTGCCAGCAGCTTAGGACCGGGGACCCTGAACACTGAAGCTTTCTTT. It codes for CASSLGPGTLNTEAFF. The rearrangement uses TRBV7-8 and TRBJ1-1, with a weak D call TRBD1 (5 bases). V was pared by 1 base and J by 0 bases, with 12 bases between. The CDR3 covers 16 residues. Looked up from germline, CDR1 is SGHVS and CDR2 is FQNEAQ.